Following are 15 T cell receptor beta chains from one sample sequenced in a study of blood T cell repertoires in COVID-19. Clones were sequenced by immunoSEQ multiplex PCR, and TCRdb holds only the in-frame ones, with some missing. In the table there are about 77,000 clones, 60% to 80% of which are singletons. Sample: peripheral blood. Source of these receptors: an older man with active or convalescent COVID-19.

The genes are TRBV28 and TRBJ2-7; weak D call: TRBD1 (5 bases). Looked up from germline, CDR1 is MDHEN and CDR2 is SYDVKM. The V and J ends lost 1 base and 2 bases respectively, with 9 bases between them. The CDR3 contains 14 residues. The CDR3 DNA reads TGTGCCAGCAGTTTATTGGGGCTAGCCTACGAGCAGTACTTC. Its translation: CASSLLGLAYEQYF.

The chain recombines TRBV5-1 with TRBJ1-5; no reliable D call. Germline V CDR1 and CDR2: SGHRS, YFSETQ. The ends were cut back, 5 bases at V and 2 bases at J, with 11 bases in the middle. The CDR3 runs 14 residues. The CDR3 here is CASSRDARNQPQHF. The CDR3 region has the DNA TGCGCCAGCAGTCGGGATGCCCGCAATCAGCCCCAGCATTTT.

This chain joins TRBV2 and TRBJ1-3; a weak D match, TRBD1 (5 bases). Trimming stripped 7 bases from V and 4 bases from J, with 11 bases between. This CDR3 comprises 13 residues. Germline CDR1 and CDR2: SNHLY and FYNNEI. CDR3 region: CASNWGSGNTIYF. In DNA, the CDR3 is TGTGCCAGCAATTGGGGCTCGGGAAACACCATATATTTT.

The chain couples TRBV10-3 to TRBJ1-2, with D maybe TRBD1 (5 bases). V lost 8 bases, J lost 2 bases, and 15 bases lay in between. This CDR3 contains 14 residues. Germline V gene lookup returns CDR1 ENHRY and CDR2 SYGVKD. CDR3 bases: TGTGCCATCGCCGCCGGTAGGGGAAACTATGGCTACACCTTC. Its translation: CAIAAGRGNYGYTF.

This chain links TRBV2 with TRBJ2-4, with D possibly matching TRBD2 (7 bases). From germline, CDR1 is SNHLY and CDR2 FYNNEI. V shed 7 bases and J shed 1 base, with 14 bases lying between them. This CDR3 spans 15 amino acids. CDR3 loop: CASIGGASAKNIQYF. The DNA of the CDR3 is TGTGCCAGCATTGGGGGGGCATCGGCCAAAAACATTCAGTACTTC.

The rearrangement links TRBV5-5 to TRBJ2-2; 7 bases align to TRBD1. V gave up 4 bases and J gave up 4 bases; unmatched junction bases: 7. The CDR3 extends over 15 amino acids. Looked up from germline, CDR1 is SGHKS and CDR2 is YYEKEE (reference sequence). This chain's CDR3 is CASSLLQGTTGELFF. In DNA form, the CDR3 reads TGTGCCAGCAGCCTATTACAGGGGACCACCGGGGAGCTGTTTTTT.

This clone was seen just once. V usage is TRBV6-5 and J usage is TRBJ2-1, with a weak D call TRBD1 (5 bases). The V gene lost 6 bases and the J gene lost 9 bases, with 15 bases spanning the gap. This CDR3 contains 13 residues. Germline CDR1 is MNHEY and CDR2 is SVGAGI. CDR3 sequence: CASRGSRASEQFF. CDR3 DNA sequence: TGTGCCAGCAGGGGCTCCAGGGCCAGTGAGCAGTTCTTC.

The rearrangement uses TRBV2 and TRBJ1-5; tentative D call: TRBD1 (6 bases). This CDR3 spans 12 amino acids. Deletions cut 7 bases from V and 5 bases from J, with 9 bases between. Germline V gene data show CDR1 as SNHLY and CDR2 as FYNNEI. CDR3 protein: CASNREYQPQHF. In nucleotides, the CDR3 is TGTGCCAGCAACAGGGAGTATCAGCCCCAGCATTTT.

This rearrangement joins TRBV9 to TRBJ1-3; perhaps TRBD1 as D (5 bases). The CDR3 totals 14 residues. The V and J ends lost 4 bases and 7 bases respectively, with 15 bases between them. The germline CDR1 and CDR2 sequences are SGDLS and YYNGEE. CDR3 nucleotides: TGTGCCAGCAGCTTCGGGGGAGGGGACAACACCATATATTTT. Amino acids: CASSFGGGDNTIYF. Combining the CDR3 with reference TRBV9 and TRBJ1-3 gives the whole variable domain DSGVTQTPKHLITATGQRVTLRCSPRSGDLSVYWYQQSLDQGLQFLIQYYNGEERAKGNILERFSAQQFPDLHSELNLSSLELGDSALYFCASSFGGGDNTIYFGEGSWLTVV.

The chain joins TRBV7-2 to TRBJ1-6, with a weak D call TRBD1 (5 bases). Trimming removed 3 bases from V and 10 bases from J, with 16 bases in between. The CDR3 is made up of 15 amino acids. Germline assignment: CDR1 SGHTA and CDR2 FQGNSA. The CDR3 DNA sequence: TGTGCCAGCAGCTTGGACCGGGCGGACAAGTCACCCCTCCACTTT. Translation: CASSLDRADKSPLHF.

The rearrangement joins TRBV30 to TRBJ2-7; unclear D gene. V was cut by 8 bases and J by 0 bases, with 11 bases left in between. CDR1 and CDR2 (germline): GTSNPN, SVGIG (reference sequence). CDR3 size: 12 residues. CDR3 in DNA: TGTGCCCTGACCCGGAGCTCCTACGAGCAGTACTTC. Protein product: CALTRSSYEQYF.

The genes are TRBV19 and TRBJ1-6; D might be TRBD1 (6 bases). This CDR3 contains 14 residues. Germline CDR1 reads LNHDA; CDR2 reads SQIVND (reference sequence). V was trimmed by 6 bases and J by 5 bases, leaving 11 bases between them. CDR3 residues: CASRPGHNNSPLHF. CDR3 DNA sequence: TGTGCCAGTAGGCCGGGACACAATAATTCACCCCTCCACTTT.

This clone has a handful of counts. The rearrangement uses TRBV7-9 and TRBJ2-7; D may be TRBD1 (6 bases). V lost 5 bases, J lost 5 bases, and 16 bases lay in between. CDR1 is SEHNR, CDR2 FQNEAQ, per germline (reference sequence). The CDR3 length is 14 residues. CDR3 region: CASSRGRDINEQYF. CDR3 sequence (DNA): TGTGCCAGCAGCCGCGGTAGGGACATCAACGAGCAGTACTTC.

J is TRBJ2-2 and V is TRBV24-1; TRBD1 might be the D (6 bases). Trimming stripped 8 bases from V and 1 base from J, with 10 bases between. Looked up from germline, CDR1 is KGHDR and CDR2 is SFDVKD. CDR3 length equals 14 residues. CDR3 amino acids: CATTPGQNTGELFF. CDR3 coding DNA: TGTGCCACCACGCCGGGACAGAACACCGGGGAGCTGTTTTTT.

The rearrangement links TRBV5-1 to TRBJ1-1; the D is unclear. The ends were cut back, 4 bases at V and 1 base at J, with 14 bases in the middle. There are 15 residues in the CDR3. Germline-derived CDR1 and CDR2 are SGHRS and YFSETQ. The DNA for the CDR3 is TGCGCCAGCAGCCTAGATCCTGCGGGGAACACTGAAGCTTTCTTT. Its translation is CASSLDPAGNTEAFF.